This T cell receptor (beta chain) was captured by sequencing in a study of T cells in Graves' hyperthyroidism and ophthalmopathy (dated by TCRdb to about 2019). Turning to the overall study: Peripheral blood was collected at initial diagnosis, before any treatment. A discovery cohort of approximately 100 patients, fewer than 50 with Graves' ophthalmopathy and more than 55 with stable Graves' hyperthyroidism, was used to find distinguishing TCR V-J signatures. Whether ophthalmopathy could be predicted prospectively was tested in an independent validation cohort made up of under 20 hyperthyroidism patients plus 17 patients who later progressed to ophthalmopathy. The 75 to 100 discovery patients were divided at random into training and test sets in a 7:3 ratio. Thyroid tissue and blood T-cell repertoires from six Graves' hyperthyroidism patients were also compared in the study. After sampling, hyperthyroidism patients received methimazole starting at 30 mg daily, and ophthalmopathy patients received high-dose intravenous methylprednisolone. The paper reports TCR Vbeta CDR3 sequencing of roughly 140 peripheral blood samples: around 41 ophthalmopathy, fewer than 80 hyperthyroidism and approximately 17 progressor patients. Overall results and qualifications from the work: Sample size was not statistically predetermined, and blinding of investigators to group allocation was not performed. In validation, the model predicted progression to ophthalmopathy with approximately 70% sensitivity and approximately 78% specificity, a median of roughly seven months before onset. In cross-validation, a model built on a 13 V-J signature told ophthalmopathy apart from stable hyperthyroidism with 85% to 90% sensitivity and about 81% specificity, and in testing the same model reached 80%/75%. Most expanded thyroid clonotypes (frequency above 0.001) were also detected in blood, suggesting blood repertoires may reflect thyroid immune responses.

Stable Graves' hyperthyroidism was defined as the absence of progression to ophthalmopathy over 18 months of follow-up. The hyperthyroidism patients were between 18 and 65 years old and newly diagnosed, with a disease duration of less than 2 months. Patients with uncontrolled infections, other autoimmune diseases, pregnancy or lactation were excluded. Clinical symptoms, serum thyroxine and TRAb, thyroid ultrasound, and orbital computed tomography formed the basis for the diagnoses. Ficoll-Paque density gradient centrifugation was used to isolate PBMCs from about 9.4 ml of fresh peripheral blood. Trizol reagent was used to extract total RNA, and RNA quality was then checked on an Agilent 2100 Bioanalyzer. The TCR beta CDR3 regions were amplified from RNA transcripts. The TCR CDR3 was subjected to a first round of RT-PCR using the HTBI primer set and the Qiagen OneStep RT-PCR kit. Libraries were constructed in a second round of multiplex PCR, after which size selection and purification were performed. Paired-end sequencing of the libraries was performed with 100 bp reads on an Illumina HiSeq2000. The original methods were these. SOAPnuke was used to process the raw data, with reads discarded if the reads contained adapters or uncalled bases, had a mean Phred below 15, or lacked an exact constant-primer or identifier match. COPE v1.2.5 was used to merge high-quality paired reads, and clonotypes were defined as unique nucleotide sequences. Clonotypes were aligned to IMGT TRBV, TRBD and TRBJ reference segments using MiTCR v1.1. The analysis included only V-J combinations with a frequency above 0.0001, which together covered around 99% of the repertoires. A TCS score was defined as the ratio between F50 (clonal expansion) and ExV (chaos), using BLOSUM62-based TCRdist between CDR3 peptides within each V-J. Welch's t-statistics and random forest reduced roughly 540 V-J features to about 12, which were used in a naive Bayes classifier (R e1071). Using fastp trimming at Q25 and MiXCR clonotype assembly, TCRdb reanalyzed the public sequencing data and kept in-frame beta chains. Each entry merges the rows of one CDR3 protein and shows their most common DNA and genes. These V and J calls rely on TCRdb rather than the paper's analysis. Across this sample there are 500,000 to 700,000 distinct CDR3 sequences, with over 15% seen only once. Around 19% of the sample comes from the top ten.

This clonotype has more than one count but fewer than ten. Its recognized antigen is unknown. The input lacks base qualities; no much larger clone sits a single base away. CDR1 and CDR2, per the germline V gene, are MNHEY and SVGEGT. The CDR3 numbers 13 residues from cysteine through phenylalanine. Of the read, only the CDR3 DNA is kept; its 39 bases are in frame from base 1. The junction shows trimming of 5 bases on V and 6 bases on J, and the gene matches do not reach 3 bases of it. Sequencing was done on a sample of blood. The chain is encoded by TRBV6-2 or TRBV6-3 joined to TRBJ2-2; TRBD2 matches 7 bases in the middle. The sequence derives from a young woman with Graves' hyperthyroidism. Here the CDR3 is given as CASSRGDPGELFF. DNA sequence: TGTGCCAGCAGTCGGGGGGACCCCGGGGAGCTGTTTTTT.